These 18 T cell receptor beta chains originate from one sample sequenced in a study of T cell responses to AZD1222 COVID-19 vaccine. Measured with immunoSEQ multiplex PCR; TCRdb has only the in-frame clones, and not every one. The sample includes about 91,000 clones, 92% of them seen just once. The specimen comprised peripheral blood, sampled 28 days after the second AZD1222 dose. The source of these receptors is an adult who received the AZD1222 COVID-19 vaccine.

The DNA for the CDR3 is TGTGCCAGCAGCCCCACTACTTGGGGGGGAAACACCATATATTTT. This gives the protein CASSPTTWGGNTIYF. The V call is TRBV7-6, the J call TRBJ1-3, with D possibly matching TRBD1 (5 bases). This CDR3 is 15 amino acids long. Germline assignment: CDR1 SGHVS and CDR2 FNYEAQ. V lost 5 bases to trimming and J lost 4 bases, with 15 bases between them.

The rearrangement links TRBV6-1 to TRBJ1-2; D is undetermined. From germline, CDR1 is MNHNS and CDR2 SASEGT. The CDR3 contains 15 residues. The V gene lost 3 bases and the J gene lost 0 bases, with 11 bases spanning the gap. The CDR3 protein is CASSDSRWTNYGYTF. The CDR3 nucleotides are TGTGCCAGCAGTGATTCCCGTTGGACTAACTATGGCTACACCTTC.

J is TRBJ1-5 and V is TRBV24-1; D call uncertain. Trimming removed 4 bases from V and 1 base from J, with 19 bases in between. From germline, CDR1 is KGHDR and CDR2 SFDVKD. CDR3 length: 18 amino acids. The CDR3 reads CATSDSSVVGRSNQPQHF. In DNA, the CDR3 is TGTGCCACCAGTGACTCCTCGGTCGTGGGTAGGAGCAATCAGCCCCAGCATTTT.

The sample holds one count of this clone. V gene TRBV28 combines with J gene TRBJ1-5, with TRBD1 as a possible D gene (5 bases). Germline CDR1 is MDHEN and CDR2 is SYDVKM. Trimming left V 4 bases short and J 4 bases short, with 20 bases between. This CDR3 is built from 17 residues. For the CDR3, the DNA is TGTGCCAGCAGTTCCGGCGGGGGAGGGGCCAGGAATCAGCCCCAGCATTTT. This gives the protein CASSSGGGGARNQPQHF.

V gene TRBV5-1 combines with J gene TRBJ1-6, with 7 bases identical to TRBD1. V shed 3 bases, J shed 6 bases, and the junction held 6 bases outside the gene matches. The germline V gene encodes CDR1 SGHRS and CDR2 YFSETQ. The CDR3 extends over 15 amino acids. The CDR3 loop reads CASSWGTDSNSPLHF. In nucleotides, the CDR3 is TGCGCCAGCAGCTGGGGGACAGATTCTAATTCACCCCTCCACTTT.

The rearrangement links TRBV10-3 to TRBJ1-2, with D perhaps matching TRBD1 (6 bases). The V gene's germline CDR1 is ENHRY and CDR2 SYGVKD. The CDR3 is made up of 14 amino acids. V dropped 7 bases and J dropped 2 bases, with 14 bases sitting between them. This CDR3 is CAINAGQQNYGYTF. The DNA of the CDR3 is TGTGCCATCAATGCAGGACAGCAGAACTATGGCTACACCTTC.

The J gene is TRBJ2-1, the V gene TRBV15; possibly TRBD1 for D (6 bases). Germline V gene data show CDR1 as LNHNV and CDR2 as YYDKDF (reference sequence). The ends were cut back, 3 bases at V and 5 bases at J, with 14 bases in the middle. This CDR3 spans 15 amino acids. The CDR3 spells CATSRPVGQNNEQFF. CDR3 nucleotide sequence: TGTGCCACCAGCAGGCCGGTTGGACAGAACAATGAGCAGTTCTTC.

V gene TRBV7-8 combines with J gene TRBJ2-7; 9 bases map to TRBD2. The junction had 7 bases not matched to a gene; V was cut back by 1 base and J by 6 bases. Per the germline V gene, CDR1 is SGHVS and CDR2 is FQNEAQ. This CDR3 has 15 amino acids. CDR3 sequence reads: CASSLGSAGGREQYF. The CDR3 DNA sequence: TGTGCCAGCAGCTTAGGGAGCGCGGGGGGGCGCGAGCAGTACTTC.

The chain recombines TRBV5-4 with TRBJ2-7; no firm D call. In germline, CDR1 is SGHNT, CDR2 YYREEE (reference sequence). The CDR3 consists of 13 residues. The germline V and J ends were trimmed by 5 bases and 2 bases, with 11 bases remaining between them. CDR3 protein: CASSYLGTYEQYF. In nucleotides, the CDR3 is TGTGCCAGCAGTTACCTCGGAACCTACGAGCAGTACTTC.

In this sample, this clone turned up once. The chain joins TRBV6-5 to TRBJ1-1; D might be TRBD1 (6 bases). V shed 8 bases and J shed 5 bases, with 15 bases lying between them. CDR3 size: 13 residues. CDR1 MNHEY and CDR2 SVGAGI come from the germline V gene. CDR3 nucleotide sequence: TGTGCCAGCCACGCGGGGGGCAGTACTGAAGCTTTCTTT. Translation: CASHAGGSTEAFF.

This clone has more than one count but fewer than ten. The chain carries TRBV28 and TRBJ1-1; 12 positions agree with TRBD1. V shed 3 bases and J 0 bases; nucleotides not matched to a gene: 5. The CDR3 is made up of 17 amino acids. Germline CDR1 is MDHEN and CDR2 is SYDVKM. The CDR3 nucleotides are TGTGCCAGCAGTTTCCCCGGGACAGGGGGCATGAACACTGAAGCTTTCTTT. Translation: CASSFPGTGGMNTEAFF.

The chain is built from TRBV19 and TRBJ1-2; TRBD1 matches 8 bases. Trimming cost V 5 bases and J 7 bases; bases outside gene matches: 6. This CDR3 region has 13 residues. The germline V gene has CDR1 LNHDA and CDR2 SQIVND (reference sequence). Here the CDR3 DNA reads TGTGCCAGTAGTCCTGACAGGGGAAGTGGCTACACCTTC. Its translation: CASSPDRGSGYTF.

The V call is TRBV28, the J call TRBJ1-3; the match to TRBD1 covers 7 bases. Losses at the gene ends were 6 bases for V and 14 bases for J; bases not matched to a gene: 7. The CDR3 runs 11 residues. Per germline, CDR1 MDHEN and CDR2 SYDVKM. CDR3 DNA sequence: TGTGCCAGCAGGCACCGGGACAGTGTATATTTT. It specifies CASRHRDSVYF.

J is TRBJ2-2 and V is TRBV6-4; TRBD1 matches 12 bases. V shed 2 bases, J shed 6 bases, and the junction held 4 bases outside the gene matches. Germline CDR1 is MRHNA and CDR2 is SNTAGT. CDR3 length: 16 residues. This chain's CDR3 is CASSDMGQGASGELFF. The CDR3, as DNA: TGTGCCAGCAGTGACATGGGACAGGGGGCATCCGGGGAGCTGTTTTTT.

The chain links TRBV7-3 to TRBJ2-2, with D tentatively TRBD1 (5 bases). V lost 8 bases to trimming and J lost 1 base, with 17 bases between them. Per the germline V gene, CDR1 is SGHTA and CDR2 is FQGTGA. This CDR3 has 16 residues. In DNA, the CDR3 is TGTGCCAGCTCCACTGGGCAGGGCCTGAACACCGGGGAGCTGTTTTTT. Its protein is CASSTGQGLNTGELFF.

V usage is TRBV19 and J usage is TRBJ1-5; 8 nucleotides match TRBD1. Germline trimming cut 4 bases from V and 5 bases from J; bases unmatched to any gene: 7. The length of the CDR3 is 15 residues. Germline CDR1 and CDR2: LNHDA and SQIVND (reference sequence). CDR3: CASSTGQAFYQPQHF. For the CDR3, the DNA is TGTGCCAGTAGTACGGGACAGGCCTTCTATCAGCCCCAGCATTTT.

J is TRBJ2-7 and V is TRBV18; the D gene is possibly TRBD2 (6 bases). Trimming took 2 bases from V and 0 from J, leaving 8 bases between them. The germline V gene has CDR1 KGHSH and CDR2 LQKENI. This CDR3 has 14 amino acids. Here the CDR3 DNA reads TGTGCCAGCTCACCAGCGGGGCCCTCCTACGAGCAGTACTTC. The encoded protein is CASSPAGPSYEQYF.

The CDR3: CASSGRGQGLYNEQFF. CDR3 sequence (DNA): TGTGCCAGCAGTGGCCGAGGACAGGGCCTTTACAATGAGCAGTTCTTC. V usage is TRBV6-1 and J usage is TRBJ2-1, with 8 bases fitting TRBD1. The CDR3 is 16 amino acids. Germline trimming cut 4 bases from V and 4 bases from J; bases unmatched to any gene: 9. The germline CDR1 and CDR2 sequences are MNHNS and SASEGT.